These 7 T cell receptor beta chains came from one sample sequenced in a study of blood T cell repertoires in COVID-19. Using immunoSEQ multiplex PCR, the repertoire was profiled, and TCRdb retains in-frame clones only, with some absent. The sample shows tens of thousands of clones, about 80% of them seen only once. Sequenced: peripheral blood. These receptors all come from a man younger than 40 with COVID-19, enrolled during active disease.

This clone has just a few counts. The chain recombines TRBV27 with TRBJ2-7; 9 bases fit TRBD2. This CDR3 is 13 amino acids long. Germline trimming cut 4 bases from V and 6 bases from J; bases unmatched to any gene: 4. Germline V gene lookup returns CDR1 MNHEY and CDR2 SMNVEV (reference sequence). The CDR3 nucleotides read TGTGCCAGCAGTTCGGGACTAGCTGGCGAGCAGTACTTC. It encodes CASSSGLAGEQYF.

The chain carries TRBV19 and TRBJ2-2; D gene ambiguous. The CDR3 is 11 residues long. V dropped 7 bases and J dropped 6 bases, with 6 bases sitting between them. Germline-derived CDR1 and CDR2 are LNHDA and SQIVND (reference sequence). The CDR3 DNA reads TGTGCCAGTAATCAGGCCGGGGAGCTGTTTTTT. It encodes CASNQAGELFF.

The chain carries TRBV30 and TRBJ2-7; D might be TRBD1 or TRBD2, each matching 5 bases. The CDR3 extends over 11 amino acids. Germline V CDR1 and CDR2: GTSNPN, SVGIG (reference sequence). The DNA of the CDR3 is TGTGCTTGGGGACGTACCTACGAGCAGTACTTC. Translated, it gives CAWGRTYEQYF.

This chain connects TRBV21-1 to TRBJ2-7; TRBD2, the D gene given by the table, was not confirmed from the DNA. TRBV21-1 is described as a pseudogene. There are 16 residues in the CDR3. The CDR3 here is CASSTPGTSGSYEQYF. The CDR3 DNA reads TGTGCCAGCAGCACGCCTGGGACTAGCGGGAGTTACGAGCAGTACTTC.

By share, this clone ranks as medium-sized (0.01 to 0.1%). V is TRBV4-1 and J is TRBJ2-7; D is unresolved. Germline CDR1 is MGHRA and CDR2 is YSYEKL. Deletions cut 2 bases from V and 2 bases from J, with 10 bases between. This CDR3 has 14 amino acids. The DNA for the CDR3 is TGCGCCAGCAGCCAAAACGACGCGGCCTACGAGCAGTACTTC. Its protein product is CASSQNDAAYEQYF.

The sample holds a few counts of this clone. The V gene is TRBV11-3, the J gene TRBJ2-1; D is unresolved. This CDR3 contains 16 residues. The V end lost 1 base, the J end lost 6 bases, and 16 bases lay between the germline ends. From germline, CDR1 is SGHNT and CDR2 YENEEA. CDR3 sequence (DNA): TGTGCCAGCAGCTTAGGGGCATCCCTTGTCCCCAATGAGCAGTTCTTC. This gives the protein CASSLGASLVPNEQFF.

This sequence joins TRBV27 and TRBJ1-4; 7 bases match TRBD1. This CDR3 has 19 residues. The germline gives CDR1 MNHEY, CDR2 SMNVEV (reference sequence). V shed 7 bases, J shed 0 bases, and the junction held 17 bases outside the gene matches. CDR3 in DNA: TGTGCCAGCAAGGTTAGTAGAGTAAGGGACAGCTCAACTAATGAAAAACTGTTTTTT. It encodes CASKVSRVRDSSTNEKLFF.